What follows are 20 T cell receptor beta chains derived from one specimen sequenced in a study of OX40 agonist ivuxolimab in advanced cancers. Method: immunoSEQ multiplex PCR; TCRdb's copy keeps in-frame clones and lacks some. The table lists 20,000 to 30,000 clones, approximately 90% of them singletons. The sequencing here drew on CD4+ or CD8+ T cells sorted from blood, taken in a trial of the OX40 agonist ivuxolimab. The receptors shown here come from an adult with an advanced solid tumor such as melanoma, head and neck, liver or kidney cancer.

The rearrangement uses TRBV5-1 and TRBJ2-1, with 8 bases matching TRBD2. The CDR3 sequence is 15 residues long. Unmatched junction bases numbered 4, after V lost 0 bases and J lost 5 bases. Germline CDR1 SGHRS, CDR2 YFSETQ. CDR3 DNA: TGCGCCAGCAGCTTGGTAGCGGGACTGCACAATGAGCAGTTCTTC. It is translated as CASSLVAGLHNEQFF.

In nucleotides, the CDR3 is TGTGCCAGCAGCTTACGTGCAGTTAGTAACACCGGGGAGCTGTTTTTT. As protein: CASSLRAVSNTGELFF. The rearrangement uses TRBV7-2 and TRBJ2-2, with D unclear. Germline V gene sequence: CDR1 SGHTA, CDR2 FQGNSA. This CDR3 spans 16 amino acids. V was pared by 2 bases and J by 2 bases, with 12 bases between.

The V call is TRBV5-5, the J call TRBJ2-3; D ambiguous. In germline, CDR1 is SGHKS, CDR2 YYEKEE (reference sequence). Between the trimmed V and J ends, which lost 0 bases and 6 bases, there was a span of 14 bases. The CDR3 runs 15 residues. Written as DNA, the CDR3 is TGTGCCAGCAGCTTGGAGGTGGTAGCTCCCGATACGCAGTATTTT. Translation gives CASSLEVVAPDTQYF.

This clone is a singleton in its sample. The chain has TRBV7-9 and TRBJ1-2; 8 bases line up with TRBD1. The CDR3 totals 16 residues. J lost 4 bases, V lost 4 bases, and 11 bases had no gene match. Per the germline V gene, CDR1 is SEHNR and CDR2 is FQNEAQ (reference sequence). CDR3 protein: CASSSIRQGLRYGYTF. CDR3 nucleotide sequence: TGTGCCAGCAGCTCGATCCGACAGGGGCTGCGCTATGGCTACACCTTC.

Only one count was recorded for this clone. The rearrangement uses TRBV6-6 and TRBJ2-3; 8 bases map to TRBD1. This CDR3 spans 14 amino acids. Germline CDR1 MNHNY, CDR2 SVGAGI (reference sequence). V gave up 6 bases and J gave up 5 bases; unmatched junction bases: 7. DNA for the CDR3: TGTGCCAGCAGCGCCGGACAGGGATTAGATACGCAGTATTTT. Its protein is CASSAGQGLDTQYF.

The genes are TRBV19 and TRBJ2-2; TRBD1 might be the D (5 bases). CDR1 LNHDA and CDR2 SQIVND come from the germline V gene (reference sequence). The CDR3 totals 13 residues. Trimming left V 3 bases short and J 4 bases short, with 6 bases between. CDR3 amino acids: CASSMQGTGELFF. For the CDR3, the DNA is TGTGCCAGTAGTATGCAGGGCACCGGGGAGCTGTTTTTT. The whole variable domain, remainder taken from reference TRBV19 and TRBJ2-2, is DGGITQSPKYLFRKEGQNVTLSCEQNLNHDAMYWYRQDPGQGLRLIYYSQIVNDFQKGDIAEGYSVSREKKESFPLTVTSAQKNPTAFYLCASSMQGTGELFFGEGSRLTVL.

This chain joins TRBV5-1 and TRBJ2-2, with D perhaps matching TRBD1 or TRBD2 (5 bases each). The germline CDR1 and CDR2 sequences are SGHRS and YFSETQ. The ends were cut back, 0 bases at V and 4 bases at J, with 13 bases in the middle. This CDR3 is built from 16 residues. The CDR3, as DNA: TGCGCCAGCAGCTTGGGATGGGACGCCCTCACCGGGGAGCTGTTTTTT. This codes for CASSLGWDALTGELFF.

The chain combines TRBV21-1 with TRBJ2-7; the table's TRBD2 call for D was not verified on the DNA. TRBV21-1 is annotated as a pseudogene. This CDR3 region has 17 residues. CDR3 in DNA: TGTGCCAGCAGCAAAGCCAGGGACTCCAAGAGCTCCTACGAGCAGTACTTC. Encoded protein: CASSKARDSKSSYEQYF.

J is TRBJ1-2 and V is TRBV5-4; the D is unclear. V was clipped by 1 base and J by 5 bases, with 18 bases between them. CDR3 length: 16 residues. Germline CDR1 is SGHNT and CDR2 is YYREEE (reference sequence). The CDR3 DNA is TGTGCCAGCAGCTTGTGGTCGACAAGGTCTCCATATGGCTACACCTTC. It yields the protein CASSLWSTRSPYGYTF.

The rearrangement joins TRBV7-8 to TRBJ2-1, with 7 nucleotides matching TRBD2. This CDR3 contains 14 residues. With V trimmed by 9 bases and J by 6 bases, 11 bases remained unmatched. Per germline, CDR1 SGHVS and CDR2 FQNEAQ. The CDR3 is CASCIERESNEQFF. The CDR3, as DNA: TGTGCCAGTTGTATCGAGCGGGAAAGCAATGAGCAGTTCTTC.

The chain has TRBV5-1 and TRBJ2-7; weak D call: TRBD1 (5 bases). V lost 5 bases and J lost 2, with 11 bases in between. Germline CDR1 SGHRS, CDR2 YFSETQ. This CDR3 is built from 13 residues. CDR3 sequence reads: CASRFEGAYEQYF. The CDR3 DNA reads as TGCGCCAGCAGGTTCGAAGGGGCCTACGAGCAGTACTTC.

This CDR3 is CASGSGRAAYEQYF. The DNA for the CDR3 is TGTGCCAGCGGTAGCGGGAGGGCCGCCTACGAGCAGTACTTC. This chain joins TRBV2 and TRBJ2-7; TRBD2 agrees at 11 bases. The V segment lost 8 bases and the J segment 2 bases; nucleotides outside the gene matches: 5. Germline CDR1 is SNHLY and CDR2 is FYNNEI. The CDR3 covers 14 residues.

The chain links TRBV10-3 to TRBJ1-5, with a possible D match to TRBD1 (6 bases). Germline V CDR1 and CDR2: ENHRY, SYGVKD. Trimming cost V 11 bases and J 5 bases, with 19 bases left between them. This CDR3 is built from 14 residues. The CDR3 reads CAAQGSEGDQPQHF. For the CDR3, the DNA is TGTGCCGCGCAGGGGAGTGAAGGCGATCAGCCCCAGCATTTT.

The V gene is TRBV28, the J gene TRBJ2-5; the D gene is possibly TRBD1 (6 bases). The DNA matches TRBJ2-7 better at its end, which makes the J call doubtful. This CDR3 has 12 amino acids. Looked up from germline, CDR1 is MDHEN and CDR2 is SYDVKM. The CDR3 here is CASSQGWDEQYF. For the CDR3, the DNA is TGTGCCAGCAGCCAGGGGTGGGACGAGCAGTACTTC.

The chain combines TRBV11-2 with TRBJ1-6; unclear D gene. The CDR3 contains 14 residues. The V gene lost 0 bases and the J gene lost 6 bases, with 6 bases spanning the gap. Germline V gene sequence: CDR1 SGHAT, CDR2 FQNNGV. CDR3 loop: CASSLEIGNSPLHF. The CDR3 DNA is TGTGCCAGCAGCTTAGAGATCGGTAATTCACCCCTCCACTTT.

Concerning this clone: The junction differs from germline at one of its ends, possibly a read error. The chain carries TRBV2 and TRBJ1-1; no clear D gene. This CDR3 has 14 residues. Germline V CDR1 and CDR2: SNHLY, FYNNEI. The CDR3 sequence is CATSVNALNTEAFF. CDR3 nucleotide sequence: TGTGCCACCAGTGTGAACGCCCTGAACACTGAAGCTTTCTTT.

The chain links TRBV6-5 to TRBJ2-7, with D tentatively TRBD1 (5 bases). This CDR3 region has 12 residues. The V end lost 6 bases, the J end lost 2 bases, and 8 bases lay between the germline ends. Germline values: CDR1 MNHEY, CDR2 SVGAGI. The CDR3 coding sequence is TGTGCCAGCAGACCGACAGCCTACGAGCAGTACTTC. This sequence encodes CASRPTAYEQYF.

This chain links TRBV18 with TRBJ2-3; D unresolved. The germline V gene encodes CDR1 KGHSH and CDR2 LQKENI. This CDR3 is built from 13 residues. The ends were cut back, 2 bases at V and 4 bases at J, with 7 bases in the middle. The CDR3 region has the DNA TGTGCCAGCTCACCAACCTCGGCAGATACGCAGTATTTT. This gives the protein CASSPTSADTQYF. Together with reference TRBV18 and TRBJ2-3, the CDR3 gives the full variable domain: NAGVMQNPRHLVRRRGQEARLRCSPMKGHSHVYWYRQLPEEGLKFMVYLQKENIIDESGMPKERFSAEFPKEGPSILRIQQVVRGDSAAYFCASSPTSADTQYFGPGTRLTVL.

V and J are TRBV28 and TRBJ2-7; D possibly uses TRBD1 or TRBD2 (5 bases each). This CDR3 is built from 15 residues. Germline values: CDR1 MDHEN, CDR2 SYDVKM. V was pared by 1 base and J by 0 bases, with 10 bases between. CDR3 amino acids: CASSLSAGSSYEQYF. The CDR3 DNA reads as TGTGCCAGCAGTTTATCGGCAGGGAGCTCCTACGAGCAGTACTTC.

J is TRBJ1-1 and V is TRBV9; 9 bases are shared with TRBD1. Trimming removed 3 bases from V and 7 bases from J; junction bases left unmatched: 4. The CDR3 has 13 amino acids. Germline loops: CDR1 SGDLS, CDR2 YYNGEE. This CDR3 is CASSADRGIEAFF. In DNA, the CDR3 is TGTGCCAGCAGCGCGGACAGGGGAATTGAAGCTTTCTTT.